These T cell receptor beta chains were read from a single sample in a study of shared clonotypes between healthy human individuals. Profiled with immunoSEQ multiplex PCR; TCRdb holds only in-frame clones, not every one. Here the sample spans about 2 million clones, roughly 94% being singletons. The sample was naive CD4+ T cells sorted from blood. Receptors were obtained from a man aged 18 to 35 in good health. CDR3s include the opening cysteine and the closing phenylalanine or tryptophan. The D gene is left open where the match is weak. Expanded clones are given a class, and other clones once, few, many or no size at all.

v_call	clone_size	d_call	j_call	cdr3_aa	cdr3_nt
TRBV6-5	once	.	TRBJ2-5	CASSSPHRVETQYF	TGTGCCAGCAGTTCCCCACACAGGGTCGAGACCCAGTACTTC
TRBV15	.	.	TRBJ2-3	CATSGYGGRKTADTQYF	TGTGCCACCAGCGGATACGGGGGTCGAAAAACTGCAGATACGCAGTATTTT
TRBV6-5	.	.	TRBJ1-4	CASSYSSRGEKLFF	TGTGCCAGCAGTTACTCGTCCCGGGGGGAAAAACTGTTTTTT
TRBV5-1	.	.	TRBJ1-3	CASSPRAAIDQLSGNTIYF	TGCGCCAGCAGCCCACGGGCGGCGATAGATCAGCTCTCTGGAAACACCATATATTTT
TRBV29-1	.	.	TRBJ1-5	CSVASSAGVQPQHF	TGCAGCGTTGCGTCGTCGGCAGGGGTTCAGCCCCAGCATTTT
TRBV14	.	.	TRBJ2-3	CASSQMGDTQYF	TGTGCCAGCAGCCAAATGGGAGATACGCAGTATTTT
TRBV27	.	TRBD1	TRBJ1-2	CASSAPGQGNYGYTF	TGTGCCAGCAGTGCCCCGGGACAGGGAAACTATGGCTACACCTTC
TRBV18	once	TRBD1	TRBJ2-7	CASSPGQGRSYEQYF	TGTGCCAGCTCACCCGGACAGGGACGGTCCTACGAGCAGTACTTC
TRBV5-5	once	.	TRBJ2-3	CASSRGPATDTQYF	TGTGCCAGCAGCCGAGGACCAGCAACAGATACGCAGTATTTT
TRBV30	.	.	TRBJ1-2	CAWSVVGGNYGYTF	TGTGCCTGGAGTGTGGTCGGGGGAAACTATGGCTACACCTTC
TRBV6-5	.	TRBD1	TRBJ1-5	CASRPGTGGNQPQHF	TGTGCCAGCAGACCCGGGACAGGGGGGAATCAGCCCCAGCATTTT
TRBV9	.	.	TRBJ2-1	CASSVAARDEQFF	TGTGCCAGCAGCGTAGCGGCGAGGGATGAGCAGTTCTTC
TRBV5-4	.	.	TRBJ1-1	CASSPGPVGAFF	TGTGCCAGCAGCCCCGGGCCGGTTGGAGCTTTCTTT
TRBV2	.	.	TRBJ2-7	CASSLSGYEQYF	TGTGCCAGCAGTCTAAGCGGGTACGAGCAGTACTTC
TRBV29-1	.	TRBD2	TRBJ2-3	CSVENLLGGAGTQYF	TGCAGCGTTGAAAACCTCTTGGGAGGGGCCGGTACGCAGTATTTT
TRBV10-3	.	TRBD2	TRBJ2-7	CAIRDPGLGPHEQYF	TGTGCCATCAGAGACCCGGGACTAGGACCCCACGAGCAGTACTTC
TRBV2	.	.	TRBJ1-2	CASRGVTNYGYTF	TGTGCCAGCAGAGGGGTGACTAACTATGGCTACACCTTC
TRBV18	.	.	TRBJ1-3	CASSPSADRGNTIYF	TGTGCCAGCTCACCCTCTGCGGACCGTGGAAACACCATATATTTT
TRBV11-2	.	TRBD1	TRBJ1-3	CASSFDRQGGNTIYF	TGTGCCAGCAGCTTTGACAGACAGGGTGGAAACACCATATATTTT
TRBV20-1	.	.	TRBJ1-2	CSARLDYGYTF	TGCAGTGCTAGACTCGATTATGGCTACACCTTC
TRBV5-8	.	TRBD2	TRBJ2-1	CASSLSGSSYNEQFF	TGTGCCAGCAGCTTAAGCGGGAGCTCCTACAATGAGCAGTTCTTC
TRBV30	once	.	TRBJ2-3	CAWSALSYTDTQYF	TGTGCCTGGAGTGCCCTGAGCTACACAGATACGCAGTATTTT
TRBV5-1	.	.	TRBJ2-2	CASSLDGGTGELFF	TGCGCCAGCAGCTTGGACGGAGGAACCGGGGAGCTGTTTTTT